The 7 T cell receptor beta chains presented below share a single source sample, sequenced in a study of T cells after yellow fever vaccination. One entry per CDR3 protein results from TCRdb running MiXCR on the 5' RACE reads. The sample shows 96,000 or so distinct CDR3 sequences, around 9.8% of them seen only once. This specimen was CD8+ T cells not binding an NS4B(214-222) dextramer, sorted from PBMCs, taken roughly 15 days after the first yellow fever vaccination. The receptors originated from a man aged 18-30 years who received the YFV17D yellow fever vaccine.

Written as DNA, the CDR3 is TGCGCCAGCAGCCAGGGACAGGGGTACAATGAGCAGTTCTTC. Its protein product is CASSQGQGYNEQFF. The J gene is TRBJ2-1, the V gene TRBV4-1, with 10 bases identical to TRBD1. Germline CDR1 reads MGHRA; CDR2 reads YSYEKL. CDR3 length: 14 residues. J lost 4 bases, V lost 3 bases, and 0 bases had no gene match.

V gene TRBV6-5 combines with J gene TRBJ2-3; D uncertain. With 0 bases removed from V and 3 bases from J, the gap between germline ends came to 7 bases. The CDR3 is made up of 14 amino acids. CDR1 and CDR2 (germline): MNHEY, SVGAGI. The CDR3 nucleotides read TGTGCCAGCAGTTACTCTCGGGTAACAGATACGCAGTATTTT. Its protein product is CASSYSRVTDTQYF.

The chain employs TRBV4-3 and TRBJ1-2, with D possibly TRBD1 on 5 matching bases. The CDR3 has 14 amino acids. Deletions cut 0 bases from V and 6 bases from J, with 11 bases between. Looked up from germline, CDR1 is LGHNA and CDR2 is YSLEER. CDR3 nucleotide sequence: TGCGCCAGCAGCCAAGATCCCGGGGGTGATGGCTACACCTTC. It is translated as CASSQDPGGDGYTF.

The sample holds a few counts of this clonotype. The CDR3 region has the DNA TGTGCCAGCAGCCAAGGTCTGATGGGTCAGCCCCAGCATTTT. Residues: CASSQGLMGQPQHF. The chain carries TRBV3-1 and TRBJ1-5, with no clear D. Germline CDR1 is LGHDT and CDR2 is YNNKEL (reference sequence). The CDR3 is 14 amino acids. V was clipped by 1 base and J by 6 bases, with 10 bases between them.

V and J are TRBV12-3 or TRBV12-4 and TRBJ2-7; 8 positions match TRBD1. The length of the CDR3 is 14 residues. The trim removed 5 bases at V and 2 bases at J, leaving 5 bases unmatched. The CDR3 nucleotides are TGTGCCAGCAGTAAAGGACAGGGCGCCTACGAGCAGTACGTC. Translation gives CASSKGQGAYEQYV.

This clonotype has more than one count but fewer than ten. In DNA, the CDR3 is TGTGCCAGCAGCCAAGCGAATGGTAATACGCAGTATTTT. This translates into CASSQANGNTQYF. The chain joins TRBV4-2 to TRBJ2-3; D ambiguous. The CDR3 runs to 13 residues. With 1 base removed from V and 7 bases from J, the gap between germline ends came to 9 bases. The germline V gene has CDR1 LGHNA and CDR2 YNFKEQ.

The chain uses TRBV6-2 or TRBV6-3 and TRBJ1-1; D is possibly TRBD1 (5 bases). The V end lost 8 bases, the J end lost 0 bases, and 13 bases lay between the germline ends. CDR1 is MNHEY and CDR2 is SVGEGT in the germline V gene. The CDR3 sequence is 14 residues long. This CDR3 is CASARGTLNTEAFF. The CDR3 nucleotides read TGTGCCAGCGCGAGAGGGACTTTGAACACTGAAGCTTTCTTT.